This entry is about one T cell receptor beta chain. Method: immunoSEQ multiplex PCR; TCRdb's copy keeps in-frame clones and lacks some. The repertoire holds 53,000 or so clones, 87% seen once, with roughly 0.34% in the top ten. Germline assignment: CDR1 LGHNA and CDR2 YNFKEQ. V was pared by 1 base and J by 9 bases, with 15 bases of the junction left unmatched. This CDR3 has 17 residues. This specimen belongs to a study of OX40 agonist ivuxolimab in advanced cancers. This chain joins TRBV4-2 and TRBJ2-5; the match to TRBD2 covers 9 bases. The input for sequencing was CD4+ or CD8+ T cells sorted from blood, taken in a trial of the OX40 agonist ivuxolimab. This receptor was taken from an adult with an advanced solid tumor such as melanoma, head and neck, liver or kidney cancer. In DNA, the CDR3 is TGTGCCAGCAGCCAAGTAGTGAGCGGGGGGACCCCTGGGGCCCAGTACTTC. This encodes CASSQVVSGGTPGAQYF.